This TCR beta chain was captured by sequencing in a study of naive and memory T cell subsets. Both TRBC1 and TRBC2 were covered by a beta constant-region primer of two equimolar oligonucleotides. The ligated cDNA underwent four PCR rounds using SP2 and nested alpha and beta constant-region primers. Each CDR3 protein is one row after TCRdb ran MiXCR on the UMI-ligation and nested PCR reads. The sample has some 80,000 distinct CDR3 sequences, about 9.9% seen once; the top ten hold over 1%. Whole-study results and caveats: Between naive and memory subsets, TCR abundance power law exponents differed.

CDR3 length: 11 amino acids. The V and J ends lost 5 bases and 7 bases respectively, with 6 bases between them. Germline lookup yields CDR1 ENHRY and CDR2 SYGVKD. Worth noting for this clonotype: The antigen is undetermined.

Cells stained for CD3, CD4, CD8, CD45RA, CD27 and viability were sorted into four CD45RA/CD27 subsets. The sequence was obtained from a human donor in good health. The source material was naive CD8+ T cells from blood. J is TRBJ2-1 and V is TRBV10-3; no clear D. The CDR3 reads CAISLSNEQFF. In DNA, the CDR3 is TGTGCCATCAGTCTTTCTAATGAGCAGTTCTTC.